This TCR beta chain originates from a study of blood T cells in healthy people across ages. A second PCR, run for about 6 to 11 cycles, used a sample-barcoded 5' primer plus a J-beta primer mix. Each cDNA was tagged by a template-switch adaptor containing 12 random nucleotides. From the 5' RACE reads, TCRdb called clonotypes with MiXCR, one entry per CDR3 protein. The sample holds about 930,000 distinct CDR3 sequences, 25% to 30% seen once. This clonotype turned up a few times. This CDR3 region has 15 residues. The germline V gene encodes CDR1 SNHLY and CDR2 FYNNEI. Trimming cost V 4 bases and J 6 bases, with 13 bases left between them. These data also formed part of another study, on T cells of mothers and their children. As that study records: Per child, about 2.8 million TCR beta CDR3 reads were obtained, against over 9 million per mother.

The chain carries TRBV2 and TRBJ1-6; D gene uncertain. The specimen sequenced was blood. This sequence originates from a woman between 40 and 55 years old in good health. The CDR3 DNA sequence: TGTGCCAGCAGTGGTTCCGAAGGGAGTAATTCACCCCTCCACTTT. Its protein product is CASSGSEGSNSPLHF.